The clone carrying this T cell receptor (beta chain) was observed a few times. Its cognate antigen is unknown. Every donor was a Caucasian adult from Nashville, Tennessee. When replicate PCRs were run on sorted subsets, they used 200 ng DNA, some 30,000 T cell genomes. Only in-frame clones appear in the TCRdb table, and some are missing; sequencing was by immunoSEQ multiplex PCR. The profile shows 2 million to 2.5 million clones, 85% to 95% of them singletons. This record comes from a study of shared clonotypes between healthy human individuals. General observations from the study: Memory subsets generally showed smaller estimated richness than naive subsets did.

CDR1 is GTSNPN and CDR2 is SVGIG in the germline V gene (reference sequence). Trimming left V 4 bases short and J 6 bases short, with 6 bases between. The CDR3 contains 10 residues. This clonotype originated in a man in his late teens or twenties in good health. Some clones in this sample may be carry-over from other donors' samples. This chain links TRBV30 with TRBJ1-2; no clear D. Sequencing was done on a sample of naive CD4+ T cells from PBMCs. Subset noted: CD45RA+ positively selected. The CDR3 nucleotides are TGTGCCTGGATCGGCCATGGCTACACCTTC. Amino acid sequence: CAWIGHGYTF.